These 29 T cell receptor beta chains share one sample of origin, sequenced in a study of T cell responses to AZD1222 COVID-19 vaccine. TCRdb's copy holds only in-frame clones and misses some; the assay was immunoSEQ multiplex PCR. The sample has 90,000 to 120,000 clones; around 90% are singletons. This specimen consisted of peripheral blood, obtained on day 0 of AZD1222 vaccination. The receptors shown here come from an adult in good health.

In this sample, this clone turned up once. This chain's CDR3 is CASSPLPGAEQPQHF. In DNA form, the CDR3 reads TGTGCCAGCTCACCTCTACCAGGGGCCGAACAGCCCCAGCATTTT. The rearrangement joins TRBV18 to TRBJ1-5; a weak D match, TRBD1 (6 bases). The CDR3 is 15 residues long. The V gene lost 3 bases and the J gene lost 7 bases, with 16 bases spanning the gap. The germline CDR1 and CDR2 sequences are KGHSH and LQKENI. Complete variable domain (other parts from reference TRBV18 and TRBJ1-5): NAGVMQNPRHLVRRRGQEARLRCSPMKGHSHVYWYRQLPEEGLKFMVYLQKENIIDESGMPKERFSAEFPKEGPSILRIQQVVRGDSAAYFCASSPLPGAEQPQHFGDGTRLSIL.

The V gene is TRBV2, the J gene TRBJ1-5; possibly TRBD1 for D (6 bases). V lost 7 bases and J 2 bases, leaving 18 bases between the germline ends. The CDR3 is made up of 16 amino acids. CDR1 is SNHLY, CDR2 FYNNEI, per germline. CDR3 sequence reads: CASKKGVPTGNQPQHF. CDR3 DNA: TGTGCCAGCAAAAAGGGGGTTCCCACCGGCAATCAGCCCCAGCATTTT.

J is TRBJ1-2 and V is TRBV30; D is unclear. Trimming pared 2 bases from V and 4 bases from J, leaving 11 bases between. CDR3 length equals 13 residues. CDR1 is GTSNPN and CDR2 is SVGIG in the germline V gene (reference sequence). CDR3 sequence: CAWSPPPVYGYTF. The CDR3 region has the DNA TGTGCCTGGAGTCCTCCCCCCGTCTATGGCTACACCTTC.

The chain has TRBV2 and TRBJ1-2; 8 bases fit TRBD1. Germline V CDR1 and CDR2: SNHLY, FYNNEI. Losses at the gene ends were 4 bases for V and 3 bases for J; bases not matched to a gene: 13. The CDR3 totals 17 residues. Written as DNA, the CDR3 is TGTGCCAGCAGTGTATCGGGACAGGCAGGTGTTGACTATGGCTACACCTTC. It is translated as CASSVSGQAGVDYGYTF.

The chain is built from TRBV7-2 and TRBJ2-7; D is ambiguous. This CDR3 has 15 amino acids. V was trimmed by 4 bases and J by 2 bases, leaving 15 bases between them. Germline assignment: CDR1 SGHTA and CDR2 FQGNSA. CDR3 sequence (DNA): TGTGCCAGCAGCTCCGCCGCCCGACTGCCCTACGAGCAGTACTTC. It is translated as CASSSAARLPYEQYF.

The CDR3 coding sequence is TGTGCCAGCAGCCGCGGGGGGACTCTCTATGGCTACACCTTC. It codes for CASSRGGTLYGYTF. The rearrangement joins TRBV3-1 (or the pseudogene TRBV3-2) to TRBJ1-2; perhaps TRBD1 as D (5 bases). V was clipped by 4 bases and J by 4 bases, with 13 bases between them. Germline values: CDR1 LGHDT, CDR2 YNNKEL (reference sequence). The CDR3 spans 14 residues.

The chain combines TRBV6-4 with TRBJ1-5; 8 nucleotides line up with TRBD1. Losses at the gene ends were 6 bases for V and 5 bases for J; bases not matched to a gene: 3. CDR1 and CDR2 from the germline V gene are MRHNA and SNTAGT. The CDR3 contains 13 residues. The chain's CDR3 is CASSLTGDQPQHF. CDR3 coding DNA: TGTGCCAGCAGCTTGACAGGGGATCAGCCCCAGCATTTT.

V gene TRBV7-9 combines with J gene TRBJ1-6; D is ambiguous. The germline V gene encodes CDR1 SEHNR and CDR2 FQNEAQ (reference sequence). V was pared by 4 bases and J by 2 bases, with 12 bases between. This CDR3 spans 16 amino acids. The CDR3 nucleotides read TGTGCCAGCAGCTCGTATGGGGTCCCCTATAATTCACCCCTCCACTTT. This sequence encodes CASSSYGVPYNSPLHF.

The chain employs TRBV12-5 and TRBJ1-2; 7 bases align to TRBD1. This CDR3 comprises 19 residues. Per the germline V gene, CDR1 is LGHNT and CDR2 is FRNRAP. Trimming removed 2 bases from V and 1 base from J; junction bases left unmatched: 16. The CDR3: CASGLMGTDRVSNNYGYTF. The CDR3 DNA reads as TGTGCTAGTGGTTTGATGGGGACCGACAGGGTGAGTAATAACTATGGCTACACCTTC.

The chain employs TRBV5-1 and TRBJ1-1; no definite D call. CDR1 and CDR2 (germline): SGHRS, YFSETQ. The CDR3 length is 13 residues. Deletions cut 0 bases from V and 8 bases from J, with 11 bases between. The CDR3 coding sequence is TGCGCCAGCAGCTTGGTTCCGGGTGCGGAAGCTTTCTTT. Encoded protein: CASSLVPGAEAFF.

The rearrangement joins TRBV7-2 to TRBJ2-5; D is ambiguous. Germline-derived CDR1 and CDR2 are SGHTA and FQGNSA. V gave up 2 bases and J gave up 2 bases, with 6 bases separating them. The CDR3 extends over 13 amino acids. CDR3 in DNA: TGTGCCAGCAGCTTACAGAGGCAAGAGACCCAGTACTTC. Amino acids: CASSLQRQETQYF.

This clone occurred once. The gene calls are TRBV7-6 and TRBJ2-2, with TRBD2 matching 10 bases. Trimming at V came to 5 bases and at J to 6 bases, leaving 15 bases not matched to a gene. CDR1 is SGHVS and CDR2 is FNYEAQ in the germline V gene. The CDR3 spans 18 residues. In DNA form, the CDR3 reads TGTGCCAGCAGCCCCGAGGGTGGGACTAGCGTAACGTCCGGGGAGCTGTTTTTT. It yields the protein CASSPEGGTSVTSGELFF.

In this sample, this clone turned up once. The rearrangement joins TRBV6-5 to TRBJ1-2; the match to TRBD1 covers 8 bases. V shed 7 bases and J 0 bases; nucleotides not matched to a gene: 7. The CDR3 runs 15 residues. Germline CDR1 MNHEY, CDR2 SVGAGI. The CDR3 nucleotides are TGTGCCAGCAACTCCGGGACAGGCGCTAACTATGGCTACACCTTC. Its translation: CASNSGTGANYGYTF.

This chain joins TRBV18 and TRBJ2-5; 9 bases map to TRBD1. From germline, CDR1 is KGHSH and CDR2 LQKENI. V was pared by 3 bases and J by 1 base, with 6 bases of the junction left unmatched. The CDR3 runs to 16 residues. CDR3 DNA: TGTGCCAGCTCACCCCCCGGGACAGGGTTCCAAGAGACCCAGTACTTC. The encoded protein is CASSPPGTGFQETQYF. Complete variable domain (other parts from reference TRBV18 and TRBJ2-5): NAGVMQNPRHLVRRRGQEARLRCSPMKGHSHVYWYRQLPEEGLKFMVYLQKENIIDESGMPKERFSAEFPKEGPSILRIQQVVRGDSAAYFCASSPPGTGFQETQYFGPGTRLLVL.

This rearrangement joins TRBV5-8 to TRBJ2-5; D gene uncertain. CDR3 length equals 12 residues. The germline V gene encodes CDR1 SGHTS and CDR2 YDEGEE. Trimming shortened V by 4 bases and J by 5 bases, and 9 bases separated the two germline ends. The chain's CDR3 is CASSNPGETQYF. CDR3 coding DNA: TGTGCCAGCAGCAATCCCGGGGAGACCCAGTACTTC. The whole variable domain, remainder taken from reference TRBV5-8 and TRBJ2-5, is EAGVTQSPTHLIKTRGQQATLRCSPISGHTSVYWYQQALGLGLQFLLWYDEGEERNRGNFPPRFSGRQFPNYSSELNVNALELEDSALYLCASSNPGETQYFGPGTRLLVL.

The chain links TRBV7-8 to TRBJ1-1; weak D call: TRBD1 (6 bases). CDR3 length: 15 amino acids. The V gene's germline CDR1 is SGHVS and CDR2 FQNEAQ. V shed 1 base and J shed 1 base, with 10 bases lying between them. CDR3 in amino acids: CASSLGGRGNTEAFF. The CDR3 DNA follows: TGTGCCAGCAGCTTAGGGGGGCGCGGGAACACTGAAGCTTTCTTT.

The chain has TRBV3-1 (or the pseudogene TRBV3-2) and TRBJ2-6; no firm D call. The germline V gene encodes CDR1 LGHDT and CDR2 YNNKEL (reference sequence). This CDR3 comprises 17 residues. V was trimmed by 0 bases and J by 0 bases, leaving 9 bases between them. In DNA, the CDR3 is TGTGCCAGCAGCCAAGATTTCCAGTCCTCTGGGGCCAACGTCCTGACTTTC. It is translated as CASSQDFQSSGANVLTF.

V gene TRBV14 combines with J gene TRBJ2-1; 10 bases are shared with TRBD2. The germline V gene has CDR1 SGHDN and CDR2 FVKESK. CDR3 size: 16 residues. The trim removed 4 bases at V and 0 bases at J, leaving 3 bases unmatched. CDR3 amino acids: CASSRIAGGSYNEQFF. For the CDR3, the DNA is TGTGCCAGCAGCCGTATAGCGGGGGGCTCCTACAATGAGCAGTTCTTC.

The chain carries TRBV7-2 and TRBJ2-7, with TRBD1 matching over 10 bases. After removal of 3 bases from V and 8 bases from J, the junction contained 7 bases not matched to a gene. Germline CDR1 and CDR2: SGHTA and FQGNSA. There are 14 residues in the CDR3. The CDR3 DNA is TGTGCCAGCAGCTTCGGGACAGGGGATTTGAAGCAGTACTTC. Translating gives CASSFGTGDLKQYF.

The CDR3 is CAWSDRDATEAFF. The CDR3 DNA sequence: TGTGCCTGGAGTGACAGGGATGCCACTGAAGCTTTCTTT. The gene calls are TRBV30 and TRBJ1-1, with D possibly matching TRBD1 (6 bases). The CDR3 length is 13 residues. Germline lookup yields CDR1 GTSNPN and CDR2 SVGIG (reference sequence). The V and J ends lost 1 base and 4 bases respectively, with 10 bases between them.

The CDR3 nucleotides read TGTGCCTGGAGTCTCCCCTCCTTGGGGTACTACGAGCAGTACTTC. Translated, it gives CAWSLPSLGYYEQYF. This chain links TRBV30 with TRBJ2-7; D unclear. Germline CDR1 GTSNPN, CDR2 SVGIG (reference sequence). The CDR3 has 15 amino acids. Between the trimmed V and J ends, which lost 2 bases and 3 bases, there was a span of 17 bases.

The CDR3 protein is CASSESHGELFF. The CDR3 nucleotides read TGTGCCAGCAGTGAATCCCACGGGGAGCTGTTTTTT. J is TRBJ2-2 and V is TRBV25-1; D unclear. Germline CDR1 MGHDK, CDR2 SYGVNS. The CDR3 loop spans 12 amino acids. V lost 1 base, J lost 7 bases, and 4 bases lay in between.

The chain employs TRBV3-1 (or the pseudogene TRBV3-2) and TRBJ2-7; no clear D gene. The germline V gene has CDR1 LGHDT and CDR2 YNNKEL (reference sequence). The CDR3 is 16 residues long. V lost 1 base to trimming and J lost 6 bases, with 19 bases between them. The CDR3 sequence is CASSQGAIPGRVEQYF. CDR3 sequence (DNA): TGTGCCAGCAGCCAAGGGGCGATTCCCGGTCGGGTCGAGCAGTACTTC.

This clone was detected once. This rearrangement joins TRBV7-9 to TRBJ1-2, with D unresolved. Germline V gene sequence: CDR1 SEHNR, CDR2 FQNEAQ (reference sequence). The CDR3 length is 12 residues. Trimming removed 4 bases at V and 3 bases at J, with 6 bases between. The chain's CDR3 is CASSSDYYGYTF. As DNA, the CDR3 is TGTGCCAGCAGCTCCGATTACTATGGCTACACCTTC.

The gene calls are TRBV6-6 and TRBJ1-6; TRBD1 matches 7 bases. The CDR3 is 16 residues long. Trimming removed 0 bases from V and 10 bases from J; junction bases left unmatched: 9. Per germline, CDR1 MNHNY and CDR2 SVGAGI (reference sequence). CDR3 residues: CASSYSRQGERSPLHF. The CDR3 nucleotides read TGTGCCAGCAGTTACTCTCGGCAGGGGGAGAGGTCACCCCTCCACTTT.

V gene TRBV6-5 combines with J gene TRBJ1-2, with D possibly matching TRBD1 (6 bases). From germline, CDR1 is MNHEY and CDR2 SVGAGI. CDR3 size: 14 residues. The V and J ends lost 0 bases and 7 bases respectively, with 12 bases between them. The CDR3 coding sequence is TGTGCCAGCAGTTACTCCAACAGGGCCTCTGGCTACACCTTC. Protein sequence: CASSYSNRASGYTF.

This rearrangement joins TRBV5-8 to TRBJ1-1; D unresolved. The CDR3 covers 13 residues. Looked up from germline, CDR1 is SGHTS and CDR2 is YDEGEE. Trimming took 7 bases from V and 0 from J, leaving 10 bases between them. DNA for the CDR3: TGTGCCAGCTGCTCGTATATGAACACTGAAGCTTTCTTT. This codes for CASCSYMNTEAFF.

The table lists this clone with a few counts. This chain uses TRBV5-4 with TRBJ2-3; a possible D gene is TRBD2 (7 bases). This CDR3 is 17 amino acids long. V was cut by 0 bases and J by 0 bases, with 14 bases left in between. Per the germline V gene, CDR1 is SGHNT and CDR2 is YYREEE (reference sequence). The CDR3 reads CASSLGSGGTSTDTQYF. DNA for the CDR3: TGTGCCAGCAGCTTGGGCTCGGGGGGCACTAGCACAGATACGCAGTATTTT.

CDR3 amino acids: CASSLASGQHYEQYF. The DNA of the CDR3 is TGTGCCAGCAGCTTAGCCTCGGGACAGCATTACGAGCAGTACTTC. The V call is TRBV7-2, the J call TRBJ2-7; 7 positions match TRBD1. The V and J ends lost 0 bases and 4 bases, in that order; junction bases with no gene match: 6. Germline-derived CDR1 and CDR2 are SGHTA and FQGNSA. The CDR3 consists of 15 residues. The full variable domain, with the rest looked up from reference TRBV7-2 and TRBJ2-7, is GAGVSQSPSNKVTEKGKDVELRCDPISGHTALYWYRQSLGQGLEFLIYFQGNSAPDKSGLPSDRFSAERTGGSVSTLTIQRTQQEDSAVYLCASSLASGQHYEQYFGPGTRLTVT.